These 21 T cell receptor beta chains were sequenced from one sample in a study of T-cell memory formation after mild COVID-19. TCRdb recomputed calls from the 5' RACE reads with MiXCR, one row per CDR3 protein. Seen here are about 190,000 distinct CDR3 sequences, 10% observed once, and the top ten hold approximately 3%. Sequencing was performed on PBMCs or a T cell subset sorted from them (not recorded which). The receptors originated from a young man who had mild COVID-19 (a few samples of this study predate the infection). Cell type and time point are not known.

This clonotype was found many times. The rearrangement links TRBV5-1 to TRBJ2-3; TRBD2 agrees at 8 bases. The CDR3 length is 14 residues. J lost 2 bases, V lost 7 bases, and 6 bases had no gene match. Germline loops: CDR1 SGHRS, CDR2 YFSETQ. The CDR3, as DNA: TGCGCCAGCGGAGCGGGGGAGCACACAGATACGCAGTATTTT. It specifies CASGAGEHTDTQYF.

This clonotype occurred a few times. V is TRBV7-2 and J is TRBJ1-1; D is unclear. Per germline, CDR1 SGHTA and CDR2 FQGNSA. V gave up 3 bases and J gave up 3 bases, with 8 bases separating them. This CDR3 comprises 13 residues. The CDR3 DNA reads TGTGCCAGCAGCTTTGTTGGGGACACTGAAGCTTTCTTT. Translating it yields CASSFVGDTEAFF.

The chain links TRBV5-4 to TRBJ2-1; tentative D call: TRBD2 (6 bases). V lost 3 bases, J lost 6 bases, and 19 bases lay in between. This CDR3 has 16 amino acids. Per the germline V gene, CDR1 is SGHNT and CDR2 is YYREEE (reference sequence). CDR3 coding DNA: TGTGCCAGCAGCTCTCCAGAGAGACTAGTGGGCAATGAGCAGTTCTTC. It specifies CASSSPERLVGNEQFF.

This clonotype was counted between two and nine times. The CDR3 loop is CAISETGGSYNSPLHF. CDR3 coding DNA: TGTGCCATCAGTGAGACGGGGGGCTCCTATAATTCACCCCTCCACTTT. The V gene is TRBV10-3, the J gene TRBJ1-6, with a tentative D call TRBD1 (5 bases). The CDR3 covers 16 residues. In germline, CDR1 is ENHRY, CDR2 SYGVKD. The V and J ends lost 2 bases and 0 bases respectively, with 8 bases between them.

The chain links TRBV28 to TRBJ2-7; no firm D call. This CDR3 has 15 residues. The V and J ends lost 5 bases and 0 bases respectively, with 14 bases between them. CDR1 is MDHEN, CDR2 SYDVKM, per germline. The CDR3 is CASSNLGGSSYEQYV. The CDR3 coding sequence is TGTGCCAGCAGTAATCTGGGTGGTAGCTCCTACGAGCAGTACGTC.

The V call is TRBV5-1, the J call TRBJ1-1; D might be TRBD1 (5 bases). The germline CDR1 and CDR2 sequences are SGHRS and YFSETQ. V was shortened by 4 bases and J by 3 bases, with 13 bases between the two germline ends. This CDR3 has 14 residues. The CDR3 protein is CASSAVAGYTEAFF. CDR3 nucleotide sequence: TGCGCCAGCAGCGCCGTCGCAGGGTACACTGAAGCTTTCTTT.

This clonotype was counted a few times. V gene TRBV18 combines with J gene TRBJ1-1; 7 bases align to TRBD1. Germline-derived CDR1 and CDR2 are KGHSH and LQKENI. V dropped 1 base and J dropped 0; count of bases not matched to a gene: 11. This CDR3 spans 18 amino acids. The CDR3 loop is CASSPRSTGRDMNTEAFF. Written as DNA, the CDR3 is TGTGCCAGCTCACCACGGTCGACAGGGCGCGACATGAACACTGAAGCTTTCTTT.

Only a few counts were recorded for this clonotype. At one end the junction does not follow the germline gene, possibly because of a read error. The CDR3 region is CASSQAGVRGAF. CDR3 coding DNA: TGTGCCAGCAGCCAAGCGGGGGTACGAGGAGCCTTC. This chain uses TRBV3-1 with TRBJ2-5; TRBD2 might be the D (6 bases). Germline CDR1 is LGHDT and CDR2 is YNNKEL (reference sequence). The CDR3 sequence is 12 residues long.

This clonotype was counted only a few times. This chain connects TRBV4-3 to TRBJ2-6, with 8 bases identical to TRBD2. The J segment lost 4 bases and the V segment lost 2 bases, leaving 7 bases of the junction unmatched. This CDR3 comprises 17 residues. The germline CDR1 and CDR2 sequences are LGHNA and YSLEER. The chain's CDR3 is CASSQPLGLAGANVLTF. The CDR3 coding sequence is TGCGCCAGCAGCCAACCCCTAGGACTAGCCGGGGCCAACGTCCTGACTTTC.

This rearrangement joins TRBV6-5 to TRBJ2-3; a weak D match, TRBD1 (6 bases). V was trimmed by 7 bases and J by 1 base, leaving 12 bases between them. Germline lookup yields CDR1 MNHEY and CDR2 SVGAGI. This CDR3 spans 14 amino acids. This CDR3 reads CASKFRQGTDTQYF. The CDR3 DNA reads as TGTGCCAGCAAATTCCGACAGGGCACAGATACGCAGTATTTT.

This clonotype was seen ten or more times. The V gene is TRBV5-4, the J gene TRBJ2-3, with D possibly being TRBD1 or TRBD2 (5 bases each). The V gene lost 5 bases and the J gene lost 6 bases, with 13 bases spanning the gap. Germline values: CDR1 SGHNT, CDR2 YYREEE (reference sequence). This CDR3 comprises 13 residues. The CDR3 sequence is CASSRDREDTQYF. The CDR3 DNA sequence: TGTGCCAGCAGTCGGGACCGAGAGGATACGCAGTATTTT.

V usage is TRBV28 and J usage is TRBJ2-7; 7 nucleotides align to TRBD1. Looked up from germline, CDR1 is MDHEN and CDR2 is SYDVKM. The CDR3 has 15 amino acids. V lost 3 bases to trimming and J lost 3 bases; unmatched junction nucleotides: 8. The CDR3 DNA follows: TGTGCCAGCAGTTTCCCAGGGGGTTTCCACTACGAGCAGTACTTC. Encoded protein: CASSFPGGFHYEQYF.

The CDR3 DNA sequence: TGCAGTGCGGAGACAGGGCCCCCGTACAATGAGCAGTTCTTC. It yields the protein CSAETGPPYNEQFF. This chain connects TRBV20-1 to TRBJ2-1; TRBD1 agrees at 7 bases. The V gene's germline CDR1 is DFQATT and CDR2 SNEGSKA (reference sequence). Trimming cost V 6 bases and J 4 bases; bases outside gene matches: 9. The CDR3 has 14 residues.

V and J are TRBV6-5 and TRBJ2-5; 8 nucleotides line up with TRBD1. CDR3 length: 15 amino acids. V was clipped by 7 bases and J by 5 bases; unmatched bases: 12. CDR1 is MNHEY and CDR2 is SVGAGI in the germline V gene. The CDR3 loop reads CASTAGQGSWETQYF. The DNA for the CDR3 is TGTGCCAGCACGGCCGGACAGGGTTCGTGGGAGACCCAGTACTTC.

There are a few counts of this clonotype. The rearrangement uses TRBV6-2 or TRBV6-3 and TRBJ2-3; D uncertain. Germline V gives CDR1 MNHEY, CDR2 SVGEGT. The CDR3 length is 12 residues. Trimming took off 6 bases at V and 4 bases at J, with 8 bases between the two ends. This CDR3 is CASSHAPDTQYF. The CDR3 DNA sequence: TGTGCCAGCAGCCACGCGCCAGATACGCAGTATTTT.

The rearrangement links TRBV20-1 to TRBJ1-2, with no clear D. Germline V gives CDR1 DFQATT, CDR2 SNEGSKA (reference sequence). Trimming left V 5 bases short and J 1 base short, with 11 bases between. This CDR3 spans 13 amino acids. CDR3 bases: TGCAGTGCTGGTATACAGCTTAACTATGGCTACACCTTC. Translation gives CSAGIQLNYGYTF.

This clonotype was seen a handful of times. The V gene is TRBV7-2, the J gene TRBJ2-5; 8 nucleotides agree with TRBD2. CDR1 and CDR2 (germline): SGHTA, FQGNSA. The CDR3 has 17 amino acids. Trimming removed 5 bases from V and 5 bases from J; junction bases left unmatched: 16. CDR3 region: CASSPPTTSGGRETQYF. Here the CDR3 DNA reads TGTGCCAGCAGCCCCCCCACCACTAGCGGCGGACGTGAGACCCAGTACTTC.

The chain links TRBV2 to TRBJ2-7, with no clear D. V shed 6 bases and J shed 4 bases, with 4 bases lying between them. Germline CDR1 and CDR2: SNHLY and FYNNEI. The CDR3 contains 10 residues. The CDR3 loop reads CASRMYEQYV. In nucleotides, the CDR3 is TGTGCCAGCAGAATGTACGAGCAGTACGTC.

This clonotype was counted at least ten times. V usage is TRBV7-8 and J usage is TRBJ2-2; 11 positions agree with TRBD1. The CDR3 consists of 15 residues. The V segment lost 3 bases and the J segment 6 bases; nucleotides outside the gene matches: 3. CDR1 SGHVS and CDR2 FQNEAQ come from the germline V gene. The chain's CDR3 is CASSFRDRGAGELFF. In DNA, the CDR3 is TGTGCCAGCAGCTTTAGGGACAGGGGGGCCGGGGAGCTGTTTTTT.

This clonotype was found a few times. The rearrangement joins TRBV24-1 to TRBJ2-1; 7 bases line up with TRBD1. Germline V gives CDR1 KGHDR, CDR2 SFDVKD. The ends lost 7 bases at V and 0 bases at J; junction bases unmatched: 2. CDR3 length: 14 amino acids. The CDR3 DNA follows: TGTGCCACCAGGGGACAGAGCTCCTACAATGAGCAGTTCTTC. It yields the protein CATRGQSSYNEQFF.

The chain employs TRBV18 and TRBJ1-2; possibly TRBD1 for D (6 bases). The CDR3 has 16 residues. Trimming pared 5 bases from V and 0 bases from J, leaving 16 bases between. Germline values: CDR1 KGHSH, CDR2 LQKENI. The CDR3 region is CASSASRGAANYGYTF. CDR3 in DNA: TGTGCCAGCTCAGCCAGCAGGGGTGCGGCTAACTATGGCTACACCTTC.